This TCR beta chain stems from a study of blood T cell repertoires in COVID-19. As handled by the study authors: From reference gene primer amplification, estimates of nucleated cell counts were derived. TCRdb's copy holds only in-frame clones and misses some; the assay was immunoSEQ multiplex PCR. V and J calls and clone size are given by that table; D and trimming were obtained from the DNA. The sample has just over 300,000 clones; 70% to 90% are singletons. This CDR3 comprises 13 residues. Germline-derived CDR1 and CDR2 are SGHNT and YYREEE (reference sequence). Trimming at V came to 10 bases and at J to 5 bases, leaving 11 bases not matched to a gene.

The genes are TRBV5-4 and TRBJ2-5, with 7 bases aligning to TRBD1. The sequence was collected from a man aged 25-45 years who had recovered from COVID-19. Specimen: PBMCs or T cells enriched from blood (not recorded which). This CDR3 reads CASRGQNVETQYF. The CDR3 nucleotides read TGTGCCTCCCGGGGACAGAATGTGGAGACCCAGTACTTC.